The 2 T cell receptor beta chains below come from one sample, sequenced in a study of blood T cell repertoires in COVID-19 (dated by TCRdb to about 2020). Libraries were prepared through the immunoSEQ multiplex PCR assay. TCRdb mirrors the immuneACCESS table, restricted to in-frame sequences. Some clones are absent from its copies; in checked studies, under half trace to an unresolved V gene, and the reason for the others is unknown. This sample comprises approximately 350,000 clones, around 86% of them detected only once. Together, the top ten hold approximately 4.7% of the sample. The sample comprised PBMCs or T cells enriched from blood (not recorded which). These receptors were collected from a woman aged 45-60 years who had recovered from COVID-19.

The chain carries TRBV5-4 and TRBJ2-5; 11 bases align to TRBD2. The CDR3 totals 14 residues. V trimming: 3 bases; J trimming: 4 bases; junction bases outside the gene matches: 2. Germline CDR1 and CDR2: SGHNT and YYREEE (reference sequence). Here the CDR3 DNA reads TGTGCCAGCAGCTCCGGGACTAGCGGAGAGACCCAGTACTTC. As protein: CASSSGTSGETQYF.

The V and J genes are TRBV2 and TRBJ2-3; no clear D gene. The CDR3 is 10 amino acids. Per germline, CDR1 SNHLY and CDR2 FYNNEI. Trimming removed 6 bases at V and 5 bases at J, with 3 bases between. The CDR3 reads CASSLDTQYF. The CDR3 nucleotides are TGTGCCAGCAGCTTAGATACGCAGTATTTT.